One sample yielded the 28 T cell receptor beta chains listed below, sequenced in a study of CD8+ T cells in alopecia areata. RNA extraction was followed by reverse transcription into cDNA, which acted as the sequencing template. The assay was immunoSEQ multiplex PCR, and TCRdb's table has in-frame clones only and misses some. The repertoire holds around 140,000 clones, with approximately 86% as singletons. The sample's treatment: oral pan-JAK inhibitor, 5-10 mg twice daily. The specimen comprised CD8+ T cells sorted from blood, sampled at week 4, from a patient treated with tofacitinib. These TCRs come from a human donor with alopecia areata.

This chain links TRBV6-5 with TRBJ2-1; D gene uncertain. Germline V lookup: CDR1 MNHEY, CDR2 SVGAGI. This CDR3 region has 15 residues. V shed 0 bases and J shed 4 bases, with 10 bases lying between them. The CDR3 here is CASSYSSSLYNEQFF. The CDR3 coding sequence is TGTGCCAGCAGTTACTCGAGTAGCCTGTACAATGAGCAGTTCTTC.

The rearrangement links TRBV14 to TRBJ2-6; 9 nucleotides agree with TRBD1. Germline CDR1 reads SGHDN; CDR2 reads FVKESK. There are 14 residues in the CDR3. V was pared by 5 bases and J by 12 bases, with 8 bases of the junction left unmatched. CDR3: CASSTGTGFGVLTF. Here the CDR3 DNA reads TGTGCCAGCAGCACGGGGACAGGGTTTGGCGTCCTGACTTTC.

This clone showed up just a few times. The chain couples TRBV29-1 to TRBJ2-7; D tentatively fits TRBD1 or TRBD2 (5 bases each). The CDR3 covers 14 residues. V was shortened by 4 bases and J by 0 bases, with 13 bases between the two germline ends. Germline CDR1 and CDR2: SQVTM and ANQGSEA. The CDR3 sequence is CSVVGKGSSYEQYF. DNA for the CDR3: TGCAGCGTTGTAGGGAAGGGGAGCTCCTACGAGCAGTACTTC.

V is TRBV25-1 and J is TRBJ2-1; possible D gene TRBD1, 6 bases. The CDR3 consists of 14 residues. The V end was cut by 4 bases, the J end by 1 base, with 8 bases between. Germline-derived CDR1 and CDR2 are MGHDK and SYGVNS. Here the CDR3 reads CASSGTASYNEQFF. The CDR3 DNA reads as TGTGCCAGCAGTGGGACAGCTTCCTACAATGAGCAGTTCTTC. The whole variable domain, remainder taken from reference TRBV25-1 and TRBJ2-1, is EADIYQTPRYLVIGTGKKITLECSQTMGHDKMYWYQQDPGMELHLIHYSYGVNSTEKGDLSSESTVSRIRTEHFPLTLESARPSHTSQYLCASSGTASYNEQFFGPGTRLTVL.

The chain uses TRBV27 and TRBJ2-3, with D perhaps TRBD1 (5 bases). The CDR3 covers 14 residues. The V end lost 8 bases, the J end lost 0 bases, and 12 bases lay between the germline ends. Per germline, CDR1 MNHEY and CDR2 SMNVEV (reference sequence). The DNA for the CDR3 is TGTGCCAGCGGCTTCGACAGAAGCACAGATACGCAGTATTTT. It translates to CASGFDRSTDTQYF.

This chain connects TRBV25-1 to TRBJ2-2; the match to TRBD1 covers 8 bases. The CDR3 is made up of 16 amino acids. Looked up from germline, CDR1 is MGHDK and CDR2 is SYGVNS. V dropped 6 bases and J dropped 2; count of bases not matched to a gene: 8. Here the CDR3 DNA reads TGTGCCAGCAGCTTACCGGCAGGGGGCAACACCGGGGAGCTGTTTTTT. It yields the protein CASSLPAGGNTGELFF.

The V gene is TRBV11-2, the J gene TRBJ2-7, with D tentatively TRBD1 or TRBD2 (5 bases each). Trimming took off 1 base at V and 3 bases at J, with 16 bases between the two ends. The CDR3 is 16 amino acids. Germline CDR1 is SGHAT and CDR2 is FQNNGV. CDR3 sequence: CASSLANRDRLYEQYF. CDR3 nucleotide sequence: TGTGCCAGCAGCTTAGCAAACCGGGACCGACTCTACGAGCAGTACTTC.

This clone has only a few counts. The chain joins TRBV9 to TRBJ1-1; D remains unclear. Trimming removed 0 bases at V and 4 bases at J, with 10 bases between. This CDR3 has 14 amino acids. Germline V gene sequence: CDR1 SGDLS, CDR2 YYNGEE. The CDR3 sequence is CASSVGAEVTEAFF. As DNA, the CDR3 is TGTGCCAGCAGCGTAGGGGCGGAAGTCACTGAAGCTTTCTTT.

Worth noting for this clone: Other DNA sequences in this specimen translate into the identical CDR3. This chain connects TRBV7-9 to TRBJ2-1, with D unresolved. The CDR3 is made up of 12 amino acids. CDR1 is SEHNR and CDR2 is FQNEAQ in the germline V gene (reference sequence). Trimming pared 1 base from V and 6 bases from J, leaving 4 bases between. The CDR3 DNA is TGTGCCAGCAGCTTAGTCAGCAATGAGCAGTTCTTC. Encoded protein: CASSLVSNEQFF. Full variable domain (rest looked up from reference TRBV7-9 and TRBJ2-1): DTGVSQNPRHKITKRGQNVTFRCDPISEHNRLYWYRQTLGQGPEFLTYFQNEAQLEKSRLLSDRFSAERPKGSFSTLEIQRTEQGDSAMYLCASSLVSNEQFFGPGTRLTVL.

This clone was picked up one time. V usage is TRBV10-3 and J usage is TRBJ1-3; D perhaps matches TRBD1 (6 bases). Trimming left V 9 bases short and J 4 bases short, with 28 bases between. CDR3 size: 18 residues. Germline CDR1 is ENHRY and CDR2 is SYGVKD. Here the CDR3 reads CAMEEEGALRGRGNTIYF. Here the CDR3 DNA reads TGTGCCATGGAGGAGGAGGGAGCCCTTCGGGGGCGAGGAAACACCATATATTTT.

V and J are TRBV7-9 and TRBJ2-7; a possible D gene is TRBD2 (6 bases). The germline V gene encodes CDR1 SEHNR and CDR2 FQNEAQ (reference sequence). The CDR3 length is 14 residues. Trimming removed 5 bases from V and 3 bases from J, with 14 bases in between. The CDR3 sequence: CASSEGTEVYEQYF. CDR3 DNA sequence: TGTGCCAGCAGCGAGGGGACTGAAGTCTACGAGCAGTACTTC.

The chain links TRBV7-8 to TRBJ2-3; 10 nucleotides line up with TRBD1. The CDR3 is made up of 14 amino acids. In germline, CDR1 is SGHVS, CDR2 FQNEAQ. The J segment lost 5 bases and the V segment lost 5 bases, leaving 4 bases of the junction unmatched. CDR3 region: CASSPGQGEDTQYF. In DNA form, the CDR3 reads TGTGCCAGCAGCCCCGGACAGGGGGAAGATACGCAGTATTTT.

The genes are TRBV2 and TRBJ2-7, with 8 bases identical to TRBD1. Trimming at V came to 6 bases and at J to 3 bases, leaving 4 bases not matched to a gene. Germline CDR1 reads SNHLY; CDR2 reads FYNNEI. This CDR3 region has 13 residues. The CDR3 protein is CASRRQGNYEQYF. As DNA, the CDR3 is TGTGCCAGCAGGAGACAGGGGAACTACGAGCAGTACTTC.

This chain links TRBV6-1 with TRBJ1-2, with D hard to call. Germline CDR1 is MNHNS and CDR2 is SASEGT. The CDR3 length is 12 residues. Trimming stripped 4 bases from V and 3 bases from J, with 6 bases between. The CDR3 region is CASSAEDYGYTF. The DNA for the CDR3 is TGTGCCAGCAGTGCCGAGGACTATGGCTACACCTTC.

Only a few counts were recorded for this clone. The chain recombines TRBV10-3 with TRBJ2-2, with TRBD2 matching over 10 bases. The CDR3 contains 13 residues. V shed 10 bases and J 4 bases; nucleotides not matched to a gene: 3. The germline gives CDR1 ENHRY, CDR2 SYGVKD. The CDR3 here is CATRTSGTGELFF. The DNA of the CDR3 is TGTGCCACTCGGACTAGCGGCACCGGGGAGCTGTTTTTT.

This chain uses TRBV4-1 with TRBJ1-1; a possible D gene is TRBD1 (5 bases). Trimming took 4 bases from V and 4 from J, leaving 10 bases between them. This CDR3 has 13 residues. The germline CDR1 and CDR2 sequences are MGHRA and YSYEKL. DNA of the CDR3: TGCGCCAGCAGCCGGGGACGGGGCACTGAAGCTTTCTTT. Amino acids: CASSRGRGTEAFF.

To note about this clone: Germline and junction disagree at one end, which may indicate a read error. The sample holds other DNA sequences that translate to the same CDR3. J is TRBJ1-5 and V is TRBV30; 9 nucleotides match TRBD1. The CDR3 totals 17 residues. In germline, CDR1 is GTSNPN, CDR2 SVGIG (reference sequence). The CDR3 DNA reads as TGTGCCTGGAGTGAGGGACAGGGAGTGTGGGGCAACCAGCCCCAGCATTTT. This gives the protein CAWSEGQGVWGNQPQHF.

The chain links TRBV18 to TRBJ2-7, with 11 bases that match TRBD2. The CDR3 is made up of 16 amino acids. V was pared by 2 bases and J by 3 bases, with 6 bases of the junction left unmatched. Germline loops: CDR1 KGHSH, CDR2 LQKENI. CDR3 bases: TGTGCCAGCTCACCAGAACTAGCGGGGGACCGCTACGAGCAGTACTTC. It yields the protein CASSPELAGDRYEQYF. The full variable domain, with the rest looked up from reference TRBV18 and TRBJ2-7, is NAGVMQNPRHLVRRRGQEARLRCSPMKGHSHVYWYRQLPEEGLKFMVYLQKENIIDESGMPKERFSAEFPKEGPSILRIQQVVRGDSAAYFCASSPELAGDRYEQYFGPGTRLTVT.

J is TRBJ2-7 and V is TRBV5-1; perhaps TRBD1 as D (5 bases). The CDR3 spans 14 residues. V lost 4 bases, J lost 2 bases, and 13 bases lay in between. Germline V lookup: CDR1 SGHRS, CDR2 YFSETQ. CDR3 in amino acids: CASSLPQETYEQYF. The CDR3 coding sequence is TGCGCCAGCAGCCTACCACAGGAAACCTACGAGCAGTACTTC. The full variable domain, in which reference TRBV5-1 and TRBJ2-7 provide the parts outside the CDR3, is KAGVTQTPRYLIKTRGQQVTLSCSPISGHRSVSWYQQTPGQGLQFLFEYFSETQRNKGNFPGRFSGRQFSNSRSEMNVSTLELGDSALYLCASSLPQETYEQYFGPGTRLTVT.

The chain carries TRBV5-1 and TRBJ2-3; 7 bases match TRBD2. Germline V gene lookup returns CDR1 SGHRS and CDR2 YFSETQ. The length of the CDR3 is 14 residues. Unmatched junction bases numbered 7, after V lost 5 bases and J lost 4 bases. The CDR3 region is CASSPPAGADTQYF. The CDR3 bases are TGCGCCAGCAGTCCGCCCGCGGGGGCAGATACGCAGTATTTT.

This clone was counted a single time. This chain links TRBV9 with TRBJ2-7, with a possible D match to TRBD2 (6 bases). Germline values: CDR1 SGDLS, CDR2 YYNGEE. This CDR3 contains 13 residues. V was pared by 4 bases and J by 5 bases, with 13 bases between. CDR3 coding DNA: TGTGCCAGCAGCCCGACCGGGGGTGACGAGCAGTACTTC. Protein sequence: CASSPTGGDEQYF.

The rearrangement links TRBV7-9 to TRBJ2-1; 8 nucleotides match TRBD2. Trimming cost V 4 bases and J 8 bases; bases outside gene matches: 4. Germline values: CDR1 SEHNR, CDR2 FQNEAQ (reference sequence). This CDR3 has 13 amino acids. The DNA for the CDR3 is TGTGCCAGCAGCTCTCGGGAGGGCTATGAGCAGTTCTTC. Protein sequence: CASSSREGYEQFF.

V is TRBV2 and J is TRBJ2-1; TRBD1 matches at 8 bases. V lost 8 bases and J lost 9; bases outside the gene matches: 15. The CDR3 consists of 15 residues. Germline CDR1 and CDR2: SNHLY and FYNNEI. For the CDR3, the DNA is TGTGCCAGCTTGGCGGGACAGGTTTTACCCGGTGAGCAGTTCTTC. This codes for CASLAGQVLPGEQFF.

The chain is built from TRBV29-1 and TRBJ2-2; D call uncertain. This CDR3 region has 13 residues. Germline values: CDR1 SQVTM, CDR2 ANQGSEA. Trimming removed 3 bases from V and 4 bases from J, with 9 bases in between. DNA of the CDR3: TGCAGCGTTGAGGGCGGATTCACCGGGGAGCTGTTTTTT. It is translated as CSVEGGFTGELFF.

A remark on this clone: The same CDR3 arises from other DNA sequences in this sample as well. This sequence joins TRBV27 and TRBJ2-5; D is undetermined. CDR3 size: 11 residues. Germline CDR1 and CDR2: MNHEY and SMNVEV (reference sequence). The V and J ends lost 2 bases and 5 bases respectively, with 3 bases between them. The CDR3 spells CASSLGETQYF. CDR3 coding DNA: TGTGCCAGCAGTTTAGGGGAGACCCAGTACTTC.

The chain joins TRBV5-1 to TRBJ2-5, with TRBD2 matching 12 bases. The V gene end was trimmed by 3 bases and the J gene end by 5 bases; junction bases not matched to a gene: 14. The CDR3 totals 18 residues. Germline V gene data show CDR1 as SGHRS and CDR2 as YFSETQ. CDR3 amino acids: CASSSHSLAGGAGETQYF. The CDR3 DNA reads as TGCGCCAGCAGCTCCCACTCCCTAGCGGGAGGGGCTGGGGAGACCCAGTACTTC.

The V and J genes are TRBV9 and TRBJ2-1; D possibly uses TRBD1 or TRBD2 (7 bases each). Trimming left V 2 bases short and J 4 bases short, with 10 bases between. This CDR3 region has 14 residues. CDR1 SGDLS and CDR2 YYNGEE come from the germline V gene. CDR3 nucleotides: TGTGCCAGCAGCGTCAGGGGGGGATACAATGAGCAGTTCTTC. Protein product: CASSVRGGYNEQFF.

The J gene is TRBJ2-7, the V gene TRBV13; D uncertain. The V gene lost 4 bases and the J gene lost 6 bases, with 13 bases spanning the gap. This CDR3 region has 13 residues. CDR1 PRHDT and CDR2 FYEKMQ come from the germline V gene (reference sequence). CDR3 residues: CASSSKAAAEQYF. As DNA, the CDR3 is TGTGCCAGCAGCTCCAAGGCGGCGGCCGAGCAGTACTTC.